Below, one TCR beta chain is given with its context. This CDR3 contains 15 residues. The germline V and J ends were trimmed by 2 bases and 5 bases, with 15 bases remaining between them. From germline, CDR1 is KGHSH and CDR2 LQKENI. The data are from a study of follicular helper T cells after annual influenza vaccination. Regarding time point: 2014-2015 season, 7 days after vaccination. Generated by immunoSEQ multiplex PCR, the TCRdb table keeps only in-frame clones and is missing some. The data show around 4,200 clones, 82% seen once. This TCR came from an adult who received the influenza vaccine. Sequenced material: CXCR5- memory CD4+ T cells sorted from blood, taken 7 days after influenza vaccination. The chain links TRBV18 to TRBJ1-2; D unresolved. This chain's CDR3 is CASSPVPGMGYGYTF. The DNA for the CDR3 is TGTGCCAGCTCACCAGTACCTGGTATGGGATATGGCTACACCTTC.